This TCR beta chain was profiled in a study of Ad26.COV2.S vaccination and SARS-CoV-2 variants. Regarding the study as a whole: Measurements of TCR breadth and depth may have given underestimates of the total T cell responses.

Stated treatment: some 20 received Ad26.COV2.S at low or high dose, single or two shots; several received placebo; per-sample allocation not given. Sampling occurred on day 63 after the first vaccine or placebo injection. This CDR3 has 14 amino acids. Per germline, CDR1 SGHNT and CDR2 YYREEE (reference sequence). V was pared by 4 bases and J by 5 bases, with 6 bases of the junction left unmatched. Profiled with immunoSEQ multiplex PCR; TCRdb holds only in-frame clones, not every one. The sample carries approximately 300,000 clones, approximately 86% recorded once. About this clone: Its antigen remains unknown.

The sample in question was peripheral blood, obtained in a trial of Ad26.COV2.S vaccine versus placebo. The gene calls are TRBV5-4 and TRBJ1-1; 9 bases line up with TRBD1. The receptor was derived from a person between 18 and 65 years old who received the Ad26.COV2.S COVID-19 vaccine or a placebo. The CDR3 loop is CASSGRDRDTEAFF. CDR3 nucleotides: TGTGCCAGCAGCGGCCGGGACAGGGATACTGAAGCTTTCTTT.